A single sample is the source of the 21 T cell receptor beta chains below, sequenced in a study of T-cell memory formation after mild COVID-19. TCRdb called the 5' RACE reads again in MiXCR, with one record for every CDR3 protein. The table shows roughly 300,000 distinct CDR3 sequences, with over 7% occurring only once. Material: PBMCs or a T cell subset sorted from them (not recorded which). The receptors were gathered from a man aged 18 to 29 who had mild COVID-19 (a few samples of this study predate the infection). Cell type and time point are not known.

This clonotype has a count of ten or more. The rearrangement uses TRBV12-3 or TRBV12-4 and TRBJ1-5, with D hard to call. This CDR3 spans 15 amino acids. V was cut by 1 base and J by 5 bases, with 12 bases left in between. DNA of the CDR3: TGTGCCAGCAGTTTAGGGCAGTCCCCCGATCAGCCCCAGCATTTT. As protein: CASSLGQSPDQPQHF.

This clonotype was observed many times. The chain recombines TRBV11-2 with TRBJ2-5, with D tentatively TRBD1 (6 bases). The V end lost 5 bases, the J end lost 5 bases, and 15 bases lay between the germline ends. CDR1 is SGHAT, CDR2 FQNNGV, per germline. The CDR3 has 14 amino acids. As DNA, the CDR3 is TGTGCCAGCAGCGGTGAGACAGGTTGGGAGACCCAGTACTTC. Its protein product is CASSGETGWETQYF.

This clonotype was seen repeatedly, ten times or more. V usage is TRBV5-1 and J usage is TRBJ2-2; D gene ambiguous. This CDR3 is built from 17 residues. Trimming shortened V by 3 bases and J by 1 base, and 16 bases separated the two germline ends. The germline V gene has CDR1 SGHRS and CDR2 YFSETQ. CDR3 DNA: TGCGCCAGCAGCTCTCGTTTTCGGACGGGGAACACCGGGGAGCTGTTTTTT. The encoded protein is CASSSRFRTGNTGELFF.

This clonotype was seen many times. The CDR3 region is CASSLQGVDRGQAEAFF. CDR3 coding DNA: TGCGCCAGCAGTCTCCAGGGAGTTGACAGGGGTCAAGCTGAAGCTTTCTTT. The gene calls are TRBV5-1 and TRBJ1-1; 8 nucleotides line up with TRBD1. CDR3 size: 17 residues. Germline CDR1 and CDR2: SGHRS and YFSETQ. Losses at the gene ends were 5 bases for V and 6 bases for J; bases not matched to a gene: 18.

This clonotype appeared a single time. The chain employs TRBV6-2 or TRBV6-3 and TRBJ2-1; D not resolved. CDR1 is MNHEY and CDR2 is SVGEGT in the germline V gene. With 6 bases removed from V and 9 bases from J, the gap between germline ends came to 15 bases. The CDR3 has 13 residues. The CDR3 bases are TGTGCCAGCAGGCCCTTCGGAGCTGTTGAGCAGTTCTTC. Translated, it gives CASRPFGAVEQFF.

This clonotype was counted a few times. The chain joins TRBV7-9 to TRBJ1-3; D gene uncertain. Germline V gene sequence: CDR1 SEHNR, CDR2 FQNEAQ (reference sequence). Deletions cut 4 bases from V and 2 bases from J, with 12 bases between. The CDR3 extends over 15 amino acids. Here the CDR3 reads CASSSSGAAGNTIYF. The DNA of the CDR3 is TGTGCCAGCAGCTCCTCCGGTGCTGCTGGAAACACCATATATTTT.

This clonotype has a handful of counts. The rearrangement joins TRBV14 to TRBJ1-3; D gene ambiguous. The CDR3 extends over 13 amino acids. V gave up 4 bases and J gave up 3 bases, with 7 bases separating them. Germline loops: CDR1 SGHDN, CDR2 FVKESK. The CDR3 protein is CASSPSIGNTIYF. The DNA of the CDR3 is TGTGCCAGCAGCCCCAGTATTGGAAACACCATATATTTT.

In its sample, this clonotype was seen many times. The chain carries TRBV5-1 and TRBJ1-1; D is ambiguous. The CDR3 spans 11 residues. The germline V gene has CDR1 SGHRS and CDR2 YFSETQ. Trimming pared 5 bases from V and 6 bases from J, leaving 8 bases between. CDR3 sequence (DNA): TGCGCCAGCAGGGAAGGTTCTGAAGCTTTCTTT. It yields the protein CASREGSEAFF. Using reference TRBV5-1 and TRBJ1-1 for the parts outside the CDR3, the full variable domain is KAGVTQTPRYLIKTRGQQVTLSCSPISGHRSVSWYQQTPGQGLQFLFEYFSETQRNKGNFPGRFSGRQFSNSRSEMNVSTLELGDSALYLCASREGSEAFFGQGTRLTVV.

This clonotype has just a few counts. This chain uses TRBV7-9 with TRBJ1-2, with a weak D call TRBD1 (6 bases). Germline CDR1 is SEHNR and CDR2 is FQNEAQ (reference sequence). V lost 7 bases to trimming and J lost 1 base, with 13 bases between them. The CDR3 is 14 amino acids. This CDR3 reads CASMAWTDNYGYTF. The DNA of the CDR3 is TGTGCCAGCATGGCCTGGACAGATAACTATGGCTACACCTTC. Complete variable domain (other parts from reference TRBV7-9 and TRBJ1-2): DTGVSQNPRHKITKRGQNVTFRCDPISEHNRLYWYRQTLGQGPEFLTYFQNEAQLEKSRLLSDRFSAERPKGSFSTLEIQRTEQGDSAMYLCASMAWTDNYGYTFGSGTRLTVV.

This clonotype was seen only a few times. V is TRBV4-1 and J is TRBJ2-2; 11 bases match TRBD2. CDR1 is MGHRA, CDR2 YSYEKL, per germline. This CDR3 comprises 17 residues. With 3 bases clipped from V and 5 bases from J, the junction kept 8 bases outside the gene matches. CDR3 nucleotides: TGCGCCAGCAGCCATTTGTTAGCGGGGGGGCATACCGGGGAGCTGTTTTTT. Its protein is CASSHLLAGGHTGELFF.

Only a few counts were recorded for this clonotype. This sequence joins TRBV2 and TRBJ1-2; no clear D gene. Trimming left V 5 bases short and J 4 bases short, with 14 bases between. Germline CDR1 and CDR2: SNHLY and FYNNEI. This CDR3 is built from 14 residues. CDR3: CASSPGGMAYGYTF. The CDR3 coding sequence is TGTGCCAGCAGTCCCGGCGGAATGGCCTATGGCTACACCTTC.

This clonotype has a count of ten or more. V is TRBV7-3 and J is TRBJ2-1; maybe TRBD2 (6 bases). Looked up from germline, CDR1 is SGHTA and CDR2 is FQGTGA. Trimming shortened V by 5 bases and J by 4 bases, and 15 bases separated the two germline ends. CDR3 length equals 15 residues. The CDR3 coding sequence is TGTGCCAGCAGCCCTACTTTGGGGGGTTACAATGAGCAGTTCTTC. Translating gives CASSPTLGGYNEQFF.

The genes are TRBV24-1 and TRBJ1-1; TRBD1 might be the D (5 bases). The germline V gene encodes CDR1 KGHDR and CDR2 SFDVKD. CDR3 length: 12 amino acids. The germline V and J ends were trimmed by 0 bases and 9 bases, with 7 bases remaining between them. The CDR3 nucleotides are TGTGCCACCAGTGATTTGGTGGGACAAGCTTTCTTT. Translation gives CATSDLVGQAFF.

A word on this clonotype: This may arise from a read error, as a much more abundant clone is one base away. The chain links TRBV18 to TRBJ1-4; TRBD1 agrees at 7 bases. CDR1 is KGHSH and CDR2 is LQKENI in the germline V gene. There are 14 residues in the CDR3. This chain's CDR3 is CASSPGTENEKLIF. The CDR3 nucleotides read TGTGCCAGCTCACCCGGGACAGAAAATGAAAAACTGATTTTT.

This clonotype was picked up many times. The junction differs from germline at one of its ends, possibly a read error. The CDR3 DNA follows: TGTGCCAGCAGTTCCCTTCTACGGGGAGAGTCCCAGTACTTC. Translating gives CASSSLLRGESQYF. This rearrangement joins TRBV12-3 or TRBV12-4 to TRBJ2-5; D possibly corresponds to TRBD2 (5 bases). This CDR3 is 14 amino acids long.

This clonotype was counted a single time. The chain combines TRBV7-2 with TRBJ2-5, with TRBD1 matching 8 bases. The CDR3 runs to 14 residues. The V gene end was trimmed by 6 bases and the J gene end by 5 bases; junction bases not matched to a gene: 8. Germline CDR1 reads SGHTA; CDR2 reads FQGNSA. CDR3 DNA: TGTGCCAGCAGTCCCAACCAGGGGGCCGAGACCCAGTACTTC. Its translation: CASSPNQGAETQYF.

The rearrangement joins TRBV11-2 to TRBJ2-7; TRBD2 agrees at 10 bases. There are 14 residues in the CDR3. The V and J ends lost 8 bases and 0 bases, in that order; junction bases with no gene match: 4. Germline V gene data show CDR1 as SGHAT and CDR2 as FQNNGV. CDR3 nucleotides: TGTGCCAGCCGTAGCGGGGGGAGCTCCTACGAGCAGTACTTC. It yields the protein CASRSGGSSYEQYF.

The rearrangement uses TRBV13 and TRBJ2-6; 8 bases agree with TRBD1. The germline CDR1 and CDR2 sequences are PRHDT and FYEKMQ (reference sequence). The V segment lost 5 bases and the J segment 2 bases; nucleotides outside the gene matches: 2. The CDR3 sequence is 15 residues long. Here the CDR3 DNA reads TGTGCCAGCAGCGAGACAGGGGCTGGGGCCAACGTCCTGACTTTC. Amino acids: CASSETGAGANVLTF.

The V call is TRBV7-6, the J call TRBJ2-7, with D maybe TRBD2 (6 bases). Germline V lookup: CDR1 SGHVS, CDR2 FNYEAQ. The V gene lost 4 bases and the J gene lost 6 bases, with 13 bases spanning the gap. There are 13 residues in the CDR3. This CDR3 is CASSSGGVREQYV. CDR3 sequence (DNA): TGTGCCAGCAGCTCCGGGGGTGTGCGCGAGCAGTACGTC.

This sequence joins TRBV6-2 or TRBV6-3 and TRBJ1-1; D uncertain. The length of the CDR3 is 13 residues. Germline V gives CDR1 MNHEY, CDR2 SVGEGT. Trimming took 6 bases from V and 2 from J, leaving 10 bases between them. CDR3 residues: CASRPDGNTEAFF. The CDR3 nucleotides are TGTGCCAGCAGGCCCGACGGTAACACTGAAGCTTTCTTT.

The table lists this clonotype with a few counts. The CDR3 DNA follows: TGTGCCAGCAGCTCCAGAGGGAAGACCCTACCTTCTGGAAACACCATATATTTT. Its protein is CASSSRGKTLPSGNTIYF. The rearrangement uses TRBV7-9 and TRBJ1-3; D not certain. In germline, CDR1 is SEHNR, CDR2 FQNEAQ (reference sequence). The CDR3 has 18 residues. Trimming took 4 bases from V and 1 from J, leaving 20 bases between them.